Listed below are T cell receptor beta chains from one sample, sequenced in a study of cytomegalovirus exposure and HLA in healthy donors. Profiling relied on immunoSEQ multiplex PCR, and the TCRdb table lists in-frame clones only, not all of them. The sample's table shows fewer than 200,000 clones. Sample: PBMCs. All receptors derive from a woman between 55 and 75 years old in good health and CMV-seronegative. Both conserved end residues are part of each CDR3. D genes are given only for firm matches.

CDR3: CASSASGGYNEQFF
DNA: TGCGCCAGCAGCGCCTCAGGGGGCTACAATGAGCAGTTCTTC
D: TRBD1
J: TRBJ2-1
V: TRBV5-1

CDR3: CASSQETGTVYNSPLHF
DNA: TGTGCCAGCAGCCAAGAAACCGGGACAGTCTATAATTCACCCCTCCACTTT
D: TRBD1
J: TRBJ1-6
V: TRBV4-2

CDR3: CASSPPGRGSYGYTF
DNA: TGTGCCAGCTCACCTCCGGGACGGGGGTCCTATGGCTACACCTTC
D: .
J: TRBJ1-2
V: TRBV18

CDR3: CASSRAPSGANVLTF
DNA: TGTGCCAGCAGCAGGGCCCCCTCTGGGGCCAACGTCCTGACTTTC
D: .
J: TRBJ2-6
V: TRBV6-5

CDR3: CASSPSGGNYNEQFF
DNA: TGCGCCAGCAGCCCTAGCGGGGGGAATTACAATGAGCAGTTCTTC
D: TRBD2
J: TRBJ2-1
V: TRBV5-1

CDR3: CASSPYALARETQYF
DNA: TGCGCCAGCAGCCCGTATGCGTTGGCGCGGGAGACCCAGTACTTC
D: .
J: TRBJ2-5
V: TRBV4-1

CDR3: CASSPGTGEGETQYF
DNA: TGTGCCAGCAGCCCCGGGACAGGGGAAGGGGAGACCCAGTACTTC
D: TRBD1
J: TRBJ2-5
V: TRBV7-7

CDR3: CASSDNFIAEAFF
DNA: TGTGCCAGCAGTGACAACTTTATTGCTGAAGCTTTCTTT
D: .
J: TRBJ1-1
V: TRBV25-1

CDR3: CASTSTGGPYSYNEQFF
DNA: TGTGCCAGCACCTCTACGGGGGGACCTTACTCCTACAATGAGCAGTTCTTC
D: TRBD2
J: TRBJ2-1
V: TRBV6-4

CDR3: CASSPRTGLNTEAFF
DNA: TGTGCCAGTAGTCCGCGGACAGGATTGAACACTGAAGCTTTCTTT
D: TRBD1
J: TRBJ1-1
V: TRBV19

CDR3: CSVSGLTYEAFF
DNA: TGCAGCGTTTCTGGGCTAACCTATGAAGCTTTCTTT
D: .
J: TRBJ1-1
V: TRBV29-1

CDR3: CASSEKLTSGNTIYF
DNA: TGTGCCAGCAGTGAAAAACTTACCTCTGGAAACACCATATATTTT
D: .
J: TRBJ1-3
V: TRBV6-1

CDR3: CASAFTQGDTQYF
DNA: TGTGCCAGCGCCTTCACCCAGGGAGATACGCAGTATTTT
D: .
J: TRBJ2-3
V: TRBV11-3